These 24 T cell receptor beta chains originate from one sample sequenced in a study of PD-L1 blockade in urothelial cancer. The data were produced by immunoSEQ multiplex PCR, yet TCRdb's version contains in-frame clones alone and is incomplete. Altogether some 77,000 clones are present, approximately 90% being singletons, with the ten largest covering 4.5% to 7%. Sequences were derived from PBMCs, sampled around atezolizumab (anti-PD-L1) treatment. All receptors come from a woman aged 70 to 79 with urothelial cancer.

The sample holds one count of this clone. The chain carries TRBV15 and TRBJ2-3, with 9 bases that match TRBD1. Trimming cost V 1 base and J 6 bases; bases outside gene matches: 14. Germline V gene lookup returns CDR1 LNHNV and CDR2 YYDKDF (reference sequence). The CDR3 consists of 18 residues. CDR3 in DNA: TGTGCCACCAGCAGAGGCCGGGCGGGACAGGGCGCCCGGGATACGCAGTATTTT. Translation gives CATSRGRAGQGARDTQYF.

V and J are TRBV5-1 and TRBJ2-7; 8 positions match TRBD2. Germline CDR1 is SGHRS and CDR2 is YFSETQ. With V trimmed by 0 bases and J by 5 bases, 7 bases remained unmatched. This CDR3 has 15 amino acids. The CDR3: CASSLAGGAAHEQYF. The CDR3 DNA reads as TGCGCCAGCAGCTTGGCCGGGGGGGCGGCCCACGAGCAGTACTTC.

This chain joins TRBV5-1 and TRBJ2-3, with 11 nucleotides matching TRBD2. The CDR3 has 16 amino acids. CDR1 SGHRS and CDR2 YFSETQ come from the germline V gene. V lost 3 bases and J lost 8; bases outside the gene matches: 11. The CDR3 DNA sequence: TGCGCCAGCAGCTGGACTAGCGGGTCGGAGGGGCGTACGCAGTATTTT. Protein product: CASSWTSGSEGRTQYF.

This rearrangement joins TRBV23-1 to TRBJ2-5; 9 bases line up with TRBD2. TRBV23-1 is marked as an open reading frame, function uncertain. The CDR3 is made up of 16 amino acids. J was trimmed by 5 bases and V by 1 base; bases with no gene match: 8. The CDR3 nucleotides are TGCGCCAGCAGTCAATTTGGCGGGGGGGCTCATGAGACCCAGTACTTC. This gives the protein CASSQFGGGAHETQYF.

This clone was seen just once. The chain carries TRBV5-1 and TRBJ1-1; no definite D call. Germline loops: CDR1 SGHRS, CDR2 YFSETQ. This CDR3 contains 14 residues. The V gene lost 0 bases and the J gene lost 3 bases, with 9 bases spanning the gap. The CDR3 DNA is TGCGCCAGCAGCTTGGCGGCGGGTCACACTGAAGCTTTCTTT. It codes for CASSLAAGHTEAFF.

A word on this clone: Sequence at one end of the junction differs from germline and may be a read error. This sample also contains other DNA sequences that code for the same CDR3. The chain couples TRBV30 to TRBJ2-5; D uncertain. This CDR3 comprises 11 residues. The germline V gene encodes CDR1 GTSNPN and CDR2 SVGIG (reference sequence). The CDR3 coding sequence is TGCGCCTGGAATCGCGCCTTGACCCAGTACTTC. As protein: CAWNRALTQYF.

This clone occurred a few times. V is TRBV6-5 and J is TRBJ2-7; unclear D gene. The germline V gene has CDR1 MNHEY and CDR2 SVGAGI. V shed 0 bases and J shed 4 bases, with 7 bases lying between them. The CDR3 sequence is 13 residues long. CDR3 nucleotide sequence: TGTGCCAGCAGTTACTCTGGAGTTTACGAGCAGTACTTC. This encodes CASSYSGVYEQYF.

This chain connects TRBV9 to TRBJ2-2, with D possibly TRBD2 on 6 matching bases. Between the trimmed V and J ends, which lost 7 bases and 2 bases, there was a span of 15 bases. Germline lookup yields CDR1 SGDLS and CDR2 YYNGEE. This CDR3 contains 15 residues. The CDR3 reads CASGAGGHNTGELFF. In nucleotides, the CDR3 is TGTGCCAGCGGGGCCGGGGGTCACAACACCGGGGAGCTGTTTTTT.

This chain connects TRBV27 to TRBJ2-1, with 10 bases matching TRBD2. The V gene's germline CDR1 is MNHEY and CDR2 SMNVEV (reference sequence). The V and J ends lost 6 bases and 7 bases, in that order; junction bases with no gene match: 24. The CDR3 length is 20 residues. CDR3 in amino acids: CASREYGLAGDFIGYNEQFF. As DNA, the CDR3 is TGTGCCAGCAGGGAGTACGGGCTAGCGGGGGATTTTATCGGTTATAATGAGCAGTTCTTC.

The rearrangement joins TRBV6-5 to TRBJ1-4; the match to TRBD1 covers 10 bases. Germline trimming cut 6 bases from V and 7 bases from J; bases unmatched to any gene: 5. The CDR3 sequence is 14 residues long. Germline values: CDR1 MNHEY, CDR2 SVGAGI. DNA of the CDR3: TGTGCCAGCAGGCCGGGACAGGGGCGTGAAAAACTGTTTTTT. Its translation: CASRPGQGREKLFF.

This chain connects TRBV11-1 to TRBJ2-1; TRBD2 aligns across 15 bases. Per germline, CDR1 SGHAT and CDR2 FQDESV (reference sequence). V gave up 1 base and J gave up 0 bases; unmatched junction bases: 1. The CDR3 consists of 18 residues. CDR3: CASSLGTSGRASYNEQFF. The DNA of the CDR3 is TGTGCCAGCAGCTTAGGGACTAGCGGGAGGGCCTCCTACAATGAGCAGTTCTTC.

This rearrangement joins TRBV29-1 to TRBJ1-2, with D perhaps matching TRBD1 (5 bases). Trimming removed 3 bases from V and 4 bases from J, with 12 bases in between. Per the germline V gene, CDR1 is SQVTM and CDR2 is ANQGSEA. There are 13 residues in the CDR3. The CDR3 DNA reads as TGCAGCGTTGACCGGCGCCAGGGCTATGGCTACACCTTC. This gives the protein CSVDRRQGYGYTF.

The chain recombines TRBV7-9 with TRBJ1-1; tentatively, D is TRBD1 (5 bases). V was cut by 1 base and J by 3 bases, with 12 bases left in between. The CDR3 is 15 residues long. The V gene's germline CDR1 is SEHNR and CDR2 FQNEAQ (reference sequence). The CDR3 protein is CASSLGLRRDTEAFF. CDR3 in DNA: TGTGCCAGCAGCTTAGGATTACGCAGGGACACTGAAGCTTTCTTT.

The chain links TRBV11-2 to TRBJ1-4; TRBD1 matches at 8 bases. The CDR3 sequence is 16 residues long. Germline CDR1 SGHAT, CDR2 FQNNGV. J was trimmed by 8 bases and V by 1 base; bases with no gene match: 9. CDR3 DNA sequence: TGTGCCAGCAGCTTAGGAATACAGGGGGTTCGGGAAAAACTGTTTTTT. Its protein product is CASSLGIQGVREKLFF.

In this sample, this clone turned up once. The rearrangement uses TRBV25-1 and TRBJ2-2, with D unresolved. Trimming shortened V by 4 bases and J by 0 bases, and 3 bases separated the two germline ends. The CDR3 contains 13 residues. Germline loops: CDR1 MGHDK, CDR2 SYGVNS. The CDR3 DNA sequence: TGTGCCAGCAGTGCCGCGAACACCGGGGAGCTGTTTTTT. This sequence encodes CASSAANTGELFF.

This chain connects TRBV18 to TRBJ2-2; D is ambiguous. The CDR3 loop spans 14 amino acids. Germline V gene sequence: CDR1 KGHSH, CDR2 LQKENI. V lost 0 bases, J lost 5 bases, and 7 bases lay in between. The CDR3 loop is CASSPPLRTGELFF. The CDR3 DNA sequence: TGTGCCAGCTCACCACCGTTACGGACCGGGGAGCTGTTTTTT.

This sequence joins TRBV7-9 and TRBJ2-2; D remains unclear. With 4 bases removed from V and 6 bases from J, the gap between germline ends came to 9 bases. Germline loops: CDR1 SEHNR, CDR2 FQNEAQ (reference sequence). CDR3 length equals 13 residues. The CDR3 DNA sequence: TGTGCCAGCAGCTCGGTTTTGCCCGGGGAGCTGTTTTTT. Translation gives CASSSVLPGELFF.

The chain joins TRBV23-1 to TRBJ1-5, with TRBD1 as a possible D gene (5 bases). TRBV23-1 is identified as an open reading frame with a role that is uncertain. The CDR3 is 12 amino acids. Trimming removed 6 bases from V and 16 bases from J, with 19 bases in between. The chain's CDR3 is CASSPTGLLLHF. DNA for the CDR3: TGCGCCAGCAGCCCAACGGGACTCCTTTTACATTTT.

V is TRBV6-5 and J is TRBJ2-1; D is undetermined. From germline, CDR1 is MNHEY and CDR2 SVGAGI. Trimming cost V 5 bases and J 4 bases, with 6 bases left between them. The CDR3 extends over 12 amino acids. CDR3 nucleotides: TGTGCCAGCAGTCCTAATTACAATGAGCAGTTCTTC. Encoded protein: CASSPNYNEQFF.

The chain combines TRBV4-2 with TRBJ1-2; 12 bases line up with TRBD1. The V segment lost 1 base and the J segment 7 bases; nucleotides outside the gene matches: 4. The CDR3 spans 15 residues. Germline CDR1 and CDR2: LGHNA and YNFKEQ. Here the CDR3 DNA reads TGTGCCAGCAGCCAAGTGGGGGACAGGGGGCTTGGCTACACCTTC. It is translated as CASSQVGDRGLGYTF.

V and J are TRBV6-1 and TRBJ2-7; D remains unclear. There are 11 residues in the CDR3. The V and J ends lost 6 bases and 7 bases respectively, with 10 bases between them. Per the germline V gene, CDR1 is MNHNS and CDR2 is SASEGT. CDR3 in amino acids: CASSPQWEQYF. CDR3 DNA sequence: TGTGCCAGCAGCCCTCAGTGGGAGCAGTACTTC.

Written as DNA, the CDR3 is TGTGCCTGGAGTGTACAGGGCAATTCACCCCTCCACTTT. Residues: CAWSVQGNSPLHF. This chain links TRBV30 with TRBJ1-6; tentative D call: TRBD1 (6 bases). Germline CDR1 is GTSNPN and CDR2 is SVGIG (reference sequence). V lost 0 bases, J lost 7 bases, and 7 bases lay in between. The CDR3 extends over 13 amino acids.

The CDR3 reads CASSGSTSGQETQYF. CDR3 nucleotide sequence: TGTGCCAGCAGTGGGTCGACTAGCGGCCAAGAGACCCAGTACTTC. V gene TRBV6-1 combines with J gene TRBJ2-5; TRBD2 matches 9 bases. CDR3 length: 15 amino acids. Losses at the gene ends were 4 bases for V and 1 base for J; bases not matched to a gene: 4. Germline CDR1 MNHNS, CDR2 SASEGT.

A note on this clone: One end of the junction is discordant with germline, which a read error may explain. This rearrangement joins TRBV13 to TRBJ1-1, with 8 bases fitting TRBD1. The CDR3 has 15 residues. In germline, CDR1 is PRHDT, CDR2 FYEKMQ (reference sequence). The CDR3 sequence is CASSIGQGSESGAFF. CDR3 DNA sequence: TGTGCCAGCAGCATAGGACAGGGTTCGGAAAGTGGAGCTTTCTTT. The complete variable domain, with remaining parts taken from reference TRBV13 and TRBJ1-1, reads AAGVIQSPRHLIKEKRETATLKCYPIPRHDTVYWYQQGPGQDPQFLISFYEKMQSDKGSIPDRFSAQQFSDYHSELNMSSLELGDSALYFCASSIGQGSESGAFFGQGTRLTVV.